Listed below are T cell receptor beta chains from one sample, sequenced in a study of CD8 T cells in ankylosing spondylitis. TCRdb re-analysed the 5' RACE reads in MiXCR, keeping a single row per CDR3 protein. Found here are roughly 700,000 distinct CDR3 sequences, 19% of them singletons; the top ten hold around 19%. Sequenced sample: blood, either unsorted or a sorted T cell fraction (not recorded which). All receptors come from a male donor with ankylosing spondylitis. Both conserved end residues are part of each CDR3. Each record gives: J gene, D gene, clone size, V gene, CDR3 length, CDR3 DNA, CDR3 protein. The D gene is left open where the match is weak. Not all rows give a size; the values are once, few, many and, for expanded clones, a class.

>TRBJ2-1|TRBD2|few|TRBV20-1|13
TGCAGTGCCCCTAGCGGGAGAACGAATGAGCAGTTCTTC
CSAPSGRTNEQFF
>TRBJ1-5|.|few|TRBV2|14
TGTGCCAGCAGTGAATGGGCAGGGGATCAGCCCCAGCATTTT
CASSEWAGDQPQHF
>TRBJ2-7|.|.|TRBV28|16
TGTGCCAGCACTCCCTGGGGTGTAATAACCGACTACGAGCAGTACTTC
CASTPWGVITDYEQYF
>TRBJ1-1|.|many|TRBV7-9|12
TGTGCCAGCAGCTCGCAGGGTACTGAAGCTTTCTTT
CASSSQGTEAFF
>TRBJ2-7|.|few|TRBV20-1|10
TGCAGTGCTACCGGGGAGGAGCAGTACTTC
CSATGEEQYF
>TRBJ1-1|TRBD1|.|TRBV5-1|18
TGCGCCAGCAGCTTGGTCCCTCAGGGGGCTAGAAAAAACACTGAAGCTTTCTTT
CASSLVPQGARKNTEAFF
>TRBJ2-7|TRBD2|few|TRBV5-5|17
TGTGCCAGCAGCTTGGGCGGCGGGACTAGCTATTCGTACGAGCAGTACTTC
CASSLGGGTSYSYEQYF
>TRBJ1-6|.|few|TRBV27|14
TGTGCCAGCAGCGTTACGCAGGGCAGTTCACCCCTCCACTTT
CASSVTQGSSPLHF
>TRBJ2-1|.|.|TRBV18|19
TGTGCCAGCTCAGCACAGGCCTCAGCGTCCTTCGACTCCTACAATGAGCAGTTCTTC
CASSAQASASFDSYNEQFF
>TRBJ2-7|TRBD1|.|TRBV6-1|14
TGTGCCATCCGAGGGGACAGGGAGACCTACGAGCAGTACTTC
CAIRGDRETYEQYF
>TRBJ2-1|.|.|TRBV19|15
TGTGCCAGTAGGCTGCGGACAAGCTCCTACAATGAGCAGTTCTTC
CASRLRTSSYNEQFF
>TRBJ2-1|.|few|TRBV3-1|17
TGTGCCAGCAGCCGAGAAAAAGGGGACACGGGCAAGAATGAGCAGTTCTTC
CASSREKGDTGKNEQFF
>TRBJ2-7|TRBD1|few|TRBV12-3/TRBV12-4|15
TGTGCCAGCAGTACCAGGGGGCCGCGCTTGTACGAGCAGTACTTC
CASSTRGPRLYEQYF
>TRBJ2-1|.|few|TRBV7-3|14
TGTGCCAGCACCCCCTCACCCGATAGTAATGAGCAGTTCTTC
CASTPSPDSNEQFF
>TRBJ1-1|.|few|TRBV7-4|15
TGTGCCAGCAGCTTAGCTGGGGTATCGTGGACTGAAGCTTTCTTT
CASSLAGVSWTEAFF
>TRBJ1-1|.|.|TRBV20-1|13
TGCAGTGCTAGAGACAGGGAGATCACTGAAGCTTTCTTT
CSARDREITEAFF
>TRBJ1-2|TRBD1|.|TRBV18|15
TGTGCCAGCTCACTCACGACAGGGGGTGAGGATGGCTACACCTTC
CASSLTTGGEDGYTF
>TRBJ2-7|.|few|TRBV19|12
TGTGCCAGTTCAGAGGAGCCGGGGGAGCAGTACTTC
CASSEEPGEQYF
>TRBJ1-2|.|many|TRBV10-3|13
TGTGCCATCAGTGAGGACGGGTACTATGGCTACACCTTC
CAISEDGYYGYTF
>TRBJ2-7|.|.|TRBV7-8|13
TGTGCCAGCAGCCGAGGGACAAACTACGAGCAGTACTTC
CASSRGTNYEQYF
>TRBJ2-3|.|few|TRBV7-2|14
TGTGCCAGCAGCTTATACCCTAGCACAGATACGCAGTATTTT
CASSLYPSTDTQYF
>TRBJ2-7|TRBD2|.|TRBV4-1|15
TGCGCCAGCAGCCTCAGGACTAGCGGGACGTTCGAGCAGTACTTC
CASSLRTSGTFEQYF
>TRBJ1-2|.|few|TRBV7-2|17
TGTGCCAGCAGCTTTTCCGATGACTCGACAGGCCATTATGGCTACACCTTC
CASSFSDDSTGHYGYTF
>TRBJ2-3|TRBD2|.|TRBV20-1|15
TGCAGTGCTAGAGATTTGGCGGGGGGGGAAGATACGCAGTATTTT
CSARDLAGGEDTQYF
>TRBJ1-5|TRBD1|.|TRBV10-3|15
TGTGCCATCAGTAAGGGACAGCCAGCTGGGAAGCCCCAGCATTTT
CAISKGQPAGKPQHF
>TRBJ1-4|.|.|TRBV21-1|16
TGTGCCAGCAGCAAACTTCCGGACAGGGTGATGGGAAAACTGTTTTTT
CASSKLPDRVMGKLFF
>TRBJ1-1|.|.|TRBV7-9|16
TGTGCCAGCAGCTTTTCCCCGGGACGAGTTGGCACTGAAGCTTTCTTT
CASSFSPGRVGTEAFF
>TRBJ2-1|TRBD2|.|TRBV7-2|15
TGTGCCAGCAGCCCGGGGGGGGCGCGAGTAAATGAGCAGTTCTTC
CASSPGGARVNEQFF
>TRBJ2-4|.|few|TRBV7-2|14
TGTGCCAGCAGCTTACCGCAGGGCAAAAACATTCAGTACTTC
CASSLPQGKNIQYF
>TRBJ2-3|TRBD2|.|TRBV12-3/TRBV12-4|18
TGTGCCAGCAGCCCCGGACTAGCGGGCCCCCTGAGCACAGATACGCAGTATTTT
CASSPGLAGPLSTDTQYF
>TRBJ1-4|.|.|TRBV7-3|15
TGTGCCAGCAGTCGTGGGCAGGTCGGGCGGGAAAAACTGTTTTTT
CASSRGQVGREKLFF
>TRBJ2-2|.|.|TRBV6-1|15
TGTGCCAGCAGTAAACCAGGGAAATATACCGGGGAGCTGTTTTTT
CASSKPGKYTGELFF
>TRBJ1-5|.|.|TRBV12-5|16
TGTGCTAGTGGTCCCTGGGACGGTAACTCCAATCAGCCCCAGCATTTT
CASGPWDGNSNQPQHF
>TRBJ2-1|TRBD2|few|TRBV12-3/TRBV12-4|19
TGTGCCAGCAGTGGTCCAGGGACTAGCGGGAGGGCCGTCTACAATGAGCAGTTCTTC
CASSGPGTSGRAVYNEQFF
>TRBJ2-5|.|few|TRBV9|14
TGTGCCAGCAGCGAAGGTAGGGAACAAGAGACCCAGTACTTC
CASSEGREQETQYF
>TRBJ2-2|TRBD1|.|TRBV27|15
TGTGCCAGCAGTTTTGACAGGGGGTCAACCGGGGAGCTGTTTTTT
CASSFDRGSTGELFF
>TRBJ2-3|TRBD2|.|TRBV4-3|16
TGCGCCAGCTCGGCCCATAGCGGGAGAGGCACAGATACGCAGTATTTT
CASSAHSGRGTDTQYF
>TRBJ1-6|.|few|TRBV28|14
TGTGCCAGCACCGAAGGGGGAGATAATTCACCCCTCCACTTT
CASTEGGDNSPLHF
>TRBJ2-7|.|.|TRBV7-3|12
TGTGCCAGCAGCTCGCAGGGTAGTGGGCAGTACTTC
CASSSQGSGQYF
>TRBJ2-2|.|.|TRBV4-1|17
TGCGCCAGCAGCCCACTCCTGGAACGGGCGAACACCGGGGAGCTGTTTTTT
CASSPLLERANTGELFF
>TRBJ2-5|.|many|TRBV9|13
TGTGCCAGCAGCGTGGGCCAGAGCGAGACCCAGTACTTC
CASSVGQSETQYF